One and the same sample provided the 7 T cell receptor beta chains below, sequenced in a study of monozygotic twins with inflammatory bowel disease. One entry per CDR3 protein, without DNA, is what TCRdb gives after re-calling the 5' RACE reads. The repertoire table contains over 200,000 distinct CDR3 sequences. The sequencing input was blood. These receptors were collected from a human donor with ulcerative colitis or Crohn's disease, or a healthy co-twin of an affected twin (not recorded which).

The chain is built from TRBV30 and TRBJ1-1; TCRdb selects TRBD1, and the lack of DNA leaves this call unchecked. The CDR3 has 13 residues. Germline assignment: CDR1 GTSNPN and CDR2 SVGIG (reference sequence). This CDR3 is CAYLDTLNTEAFF.

V is TRBV20-1 and J is TRBJ2-7. The CDR3 runs to 12 residues. Germline lookup yields CDR1 DFQATT and CDR2 SNEGSKA (reference sequence). The CDR3 loop reads CSASGSSYEQYF.

V is TRBV20-1 and J is TRBJ2-7; TCRdb names TRBD1, which stays unverified in the absence of DNA. The CDR3 sequence is 14 residues long. The germline gives CDR1 DFQATT, CDR2 SNEGSKA (reference sequence). CDR3 in amino acids: CSARVQGRPYEQYF.

This sequence joins TRBV4-3 and TRBJ2-2. Germline V CDR1 and CDR2: LGHNA, YSLEER. This CDR3 has 16 residues. CDR3 protein: CASSQDIGDLTGELFF.

V and J are TRBV2 and TRBJ2-4; absent DNA, TCRdb's TRBD1 call cannot be checked. Germline-derived CDR1 and CDR2 are SNHLY and FYNNEI. This CDR3 is built from 15 residues. The CDR3 is CASSVRDSSKNIQYF. Supplemented by reference TRBV2 and TRBJ2-4, the full variable domain reads EPEVTQTPSHQVTQMGQEVILRCVPISNHLYFYWYRQILGQKVEFLVSFYNNEISEKSEIFDDQFSVERPDGSNFTLKIRSTKLEDSAMYFCASSVRDSSKNIQYFGAGTRLSVL.

This chain links TRBV21-1 with TRBJ2-7; TCRdb names TRBD2, which stays unverified in the absence of DNA. TRBV21-1 is listed as a pseudogene. There are 14 residues in the CDR3. This CDR3 is CASPKVASGNEQYF.

This chain uses TRBV6-6 with TRBJ1-4. The CDR3 extends over 14 amino acids. The germline V gene has CDR1 MNHNY and CDR2 SVGAGI (reference sequence). CDR3 region: CASSPGRPNEKLFF.